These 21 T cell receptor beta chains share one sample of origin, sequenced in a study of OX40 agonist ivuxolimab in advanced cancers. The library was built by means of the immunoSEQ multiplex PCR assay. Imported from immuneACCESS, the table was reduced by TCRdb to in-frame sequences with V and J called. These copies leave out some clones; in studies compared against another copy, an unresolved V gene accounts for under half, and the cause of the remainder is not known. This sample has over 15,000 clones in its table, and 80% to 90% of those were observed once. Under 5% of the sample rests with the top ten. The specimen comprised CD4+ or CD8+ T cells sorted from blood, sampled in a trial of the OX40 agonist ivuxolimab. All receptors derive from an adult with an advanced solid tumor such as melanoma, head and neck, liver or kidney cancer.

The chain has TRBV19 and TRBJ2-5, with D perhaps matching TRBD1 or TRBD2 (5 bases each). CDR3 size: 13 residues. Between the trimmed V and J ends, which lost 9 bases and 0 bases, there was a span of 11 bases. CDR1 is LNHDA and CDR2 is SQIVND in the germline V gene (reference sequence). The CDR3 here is CASRGRNQETQYF. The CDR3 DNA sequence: TGTGCCAGCCGGGGACGGAACCAAGAGACCCAGTACTTC.

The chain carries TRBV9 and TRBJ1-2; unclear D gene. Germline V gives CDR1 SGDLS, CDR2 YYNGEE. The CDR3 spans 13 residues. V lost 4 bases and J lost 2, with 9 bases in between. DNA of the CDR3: TGTGCCAGCAGCTTGGACGGAAACTATGGCTACACCTTC. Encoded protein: CASSLDGNYGYTF.

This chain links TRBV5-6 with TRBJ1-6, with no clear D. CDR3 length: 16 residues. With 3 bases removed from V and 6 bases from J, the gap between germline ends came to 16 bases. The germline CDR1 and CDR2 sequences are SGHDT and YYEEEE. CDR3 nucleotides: TGTGCCAGCAGCTCGGCACGGGTTAGGATTAATTCACCCCTCCACTTT. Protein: CASSSARVRINSPLHF.

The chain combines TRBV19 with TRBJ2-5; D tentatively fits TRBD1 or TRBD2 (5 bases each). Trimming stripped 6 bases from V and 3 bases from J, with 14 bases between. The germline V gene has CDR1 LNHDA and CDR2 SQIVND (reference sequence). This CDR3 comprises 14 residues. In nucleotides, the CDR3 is TGTGCCAGTAGCCTCGGGGCAATAAAAGAGACCCAGTACTTC. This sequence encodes CASSLGAIKETQYF.

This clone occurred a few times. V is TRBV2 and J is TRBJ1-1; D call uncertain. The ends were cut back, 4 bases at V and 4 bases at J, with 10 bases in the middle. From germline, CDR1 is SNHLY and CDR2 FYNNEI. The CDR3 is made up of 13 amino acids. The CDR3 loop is CASSVYGGTEAFF. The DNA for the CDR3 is TGTGCCAGCAGTGTATACGGCGGCACTGAAGCTTTCTTT.

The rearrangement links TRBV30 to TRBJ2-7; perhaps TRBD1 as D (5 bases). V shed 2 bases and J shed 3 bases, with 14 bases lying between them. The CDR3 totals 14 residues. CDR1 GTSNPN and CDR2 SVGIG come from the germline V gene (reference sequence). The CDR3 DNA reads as TGTGCCTGGAGTCTAGGACACCCGATCTACGAGCAGTACTTC. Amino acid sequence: CAWSLGHPIYEQYF. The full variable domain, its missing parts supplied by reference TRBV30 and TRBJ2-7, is SQTIHQWPATLVQPVGSPLSLECTVEGTSNPNLYWYRQAAGRGLQLLFYSVGIGQISSEVPQNLSASRPQDRQFILSSKKLLLSDSGFYLCAWSLGHPIYEQYFGPGTRLTVT.

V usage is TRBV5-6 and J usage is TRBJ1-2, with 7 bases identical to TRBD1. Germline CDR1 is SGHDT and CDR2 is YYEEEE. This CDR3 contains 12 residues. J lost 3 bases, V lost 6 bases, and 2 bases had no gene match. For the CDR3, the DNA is TGTGCCAGCAACCAGGGGGACTATGGCTACACCTTC. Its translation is CASNQGDYGYTF.

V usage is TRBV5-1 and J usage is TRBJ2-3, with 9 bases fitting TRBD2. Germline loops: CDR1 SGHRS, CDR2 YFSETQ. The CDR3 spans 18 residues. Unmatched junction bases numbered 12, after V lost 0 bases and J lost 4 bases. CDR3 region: CASSLAPDASGNADTQYF. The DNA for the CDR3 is TGCGCCAGCAGCTTGGCGCCGGATGCTAGCGGGAATGCAGATACGCAGTATTTT. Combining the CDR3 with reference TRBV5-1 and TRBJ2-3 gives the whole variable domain KAGVTQTPRYLIKTRGQQVTLSCSPISGHRSVSWYQQTPGQGLQFLFEYFSETQRNKGNFPGRFSGRQFSNSRSEMNVSTLELGDSALYLCASSLAPDASGNADTQYFGPGTRLTVL.

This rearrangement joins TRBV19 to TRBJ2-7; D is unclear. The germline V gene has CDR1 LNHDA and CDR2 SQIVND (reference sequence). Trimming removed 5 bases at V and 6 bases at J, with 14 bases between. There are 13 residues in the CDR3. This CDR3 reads CASSLQSPGEQYF. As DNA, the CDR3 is TGTGCCAGTAGTCTCCAATCCCCAGGCGAGCAGTACTTC.

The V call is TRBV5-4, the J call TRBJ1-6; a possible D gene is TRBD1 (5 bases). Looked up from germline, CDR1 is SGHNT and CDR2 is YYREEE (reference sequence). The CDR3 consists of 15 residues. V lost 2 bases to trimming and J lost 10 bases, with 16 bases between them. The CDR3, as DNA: TGTGCCAGCAGCTTCGACAGCCCCGCTCGGTCACCCCTCCACTTT. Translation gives CASSFDSPARSPLHF.

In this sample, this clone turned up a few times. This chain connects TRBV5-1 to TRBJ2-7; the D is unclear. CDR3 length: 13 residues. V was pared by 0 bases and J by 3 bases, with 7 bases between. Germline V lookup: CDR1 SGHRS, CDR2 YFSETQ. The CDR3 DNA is TGCGCCAGCAGCTTGGGGGATTTCTACGAGCAGTACTTC. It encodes CASSLGDFYEQYF.

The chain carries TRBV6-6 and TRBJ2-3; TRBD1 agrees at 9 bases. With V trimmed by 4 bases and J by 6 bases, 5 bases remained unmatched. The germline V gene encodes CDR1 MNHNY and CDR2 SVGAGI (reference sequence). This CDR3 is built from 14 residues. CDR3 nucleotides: TGTGCCAGCAGTTGGACAGGGGAGACCGATACGCAGTATTTT. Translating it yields CASSWTGETDTQYF.

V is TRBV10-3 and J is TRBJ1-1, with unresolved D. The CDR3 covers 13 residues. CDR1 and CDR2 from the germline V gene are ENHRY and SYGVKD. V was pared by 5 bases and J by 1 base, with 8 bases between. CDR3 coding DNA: TGTGCCATCAGTCCCCTCGGGAACACTGAAGCTTTCTTT. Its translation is CAISPLGNTEAFF.

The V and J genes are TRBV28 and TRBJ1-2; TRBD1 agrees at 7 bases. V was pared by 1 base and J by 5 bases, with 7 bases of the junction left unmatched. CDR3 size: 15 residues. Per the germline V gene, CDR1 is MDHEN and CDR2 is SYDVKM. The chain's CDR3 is CASSLLPGQQYGYTF. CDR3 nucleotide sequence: TGTGCCAGCAGTTTATTACCGGGACAGCAATATGGCTACACCTTC.

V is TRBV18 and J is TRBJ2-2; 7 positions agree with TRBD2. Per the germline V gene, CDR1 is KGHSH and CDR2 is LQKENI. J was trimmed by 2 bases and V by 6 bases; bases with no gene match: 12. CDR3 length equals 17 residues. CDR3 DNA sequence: TGTGCCAGCTCGAAAGCGGCGACTAGCAGAAACACCGGGGAGCTGTTTTTT. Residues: CASSKAATSRNTGELFF. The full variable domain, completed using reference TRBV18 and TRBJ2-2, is NAGVMQNPRHLVRRRGQEARLRCSPMKGHSHVYWYRQLPEEGLKFMVYLQKENIIDESGMPKERFSAEFPKEGPSILRIQQVVRGDSAAYFCASSKAATSRNTGELFFGEGSRLTVL.

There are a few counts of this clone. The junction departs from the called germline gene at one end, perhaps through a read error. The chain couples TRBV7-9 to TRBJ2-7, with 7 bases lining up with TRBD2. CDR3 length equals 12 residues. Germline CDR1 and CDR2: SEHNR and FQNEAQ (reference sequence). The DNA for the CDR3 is TGTGCCAGCAGCCTAGCGGCGCTCGGGCAGTACTTC. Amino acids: CASSLAALGQYF.

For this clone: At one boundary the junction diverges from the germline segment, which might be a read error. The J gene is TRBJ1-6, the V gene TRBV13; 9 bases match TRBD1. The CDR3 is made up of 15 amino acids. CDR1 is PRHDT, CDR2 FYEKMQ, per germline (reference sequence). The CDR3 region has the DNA TGTGCCAGCAGCGTAGGGGACAGGGTTTTACTACCCCTCCACTTT. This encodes CASSVGDRVLLPLHF.

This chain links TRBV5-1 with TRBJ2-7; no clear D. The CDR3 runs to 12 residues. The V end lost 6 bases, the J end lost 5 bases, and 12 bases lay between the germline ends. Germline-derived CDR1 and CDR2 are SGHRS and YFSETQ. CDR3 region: CASTPFWHEQYF. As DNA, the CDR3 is TGCGCCAGCACCCCCTTCTGGCACGAGCAGTACTTC.

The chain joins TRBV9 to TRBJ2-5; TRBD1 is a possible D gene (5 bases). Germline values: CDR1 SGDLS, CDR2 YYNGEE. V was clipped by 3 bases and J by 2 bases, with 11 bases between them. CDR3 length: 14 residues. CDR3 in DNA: TGTGCCAGCAGCGGCGACAGCCTACAAGAGACCCAGTACTTC. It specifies CASSGDSLQETQYF.

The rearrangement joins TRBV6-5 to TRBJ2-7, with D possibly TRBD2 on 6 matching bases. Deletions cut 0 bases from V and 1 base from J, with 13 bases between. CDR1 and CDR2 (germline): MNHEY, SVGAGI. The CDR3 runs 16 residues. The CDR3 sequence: CASSYSVGSKSYEQYF. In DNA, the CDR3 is TGTGCCAGCAGTTACTCTGTCGGGAGTAAATCCTACGAGCAGTACTTC.

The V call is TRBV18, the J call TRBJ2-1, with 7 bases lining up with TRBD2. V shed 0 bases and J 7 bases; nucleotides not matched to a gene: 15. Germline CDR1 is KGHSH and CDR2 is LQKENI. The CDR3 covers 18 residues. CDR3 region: CASSPPLGATSAWNEQFF. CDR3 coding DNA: TGTGCCAGCTCACCACCTTTAGGAGCCACTAGCGCTTGGAATGAGCAGTTCTTC.